The 24 T cell receptor beta chains in this list originate from one sample, sequenced in a study of T cell repertoires in cytomegalovirus infection. TCRdb called the reads again in MiXCR, with one record for every CDR3 protein. The table records roughly 140,000 distinct CDR3 sequences, around 20% of them present only once. Sample: PBMCs. All receptors derive from a human donor in good health (CMV status not recorded). Some clones in this sample may be carry-over from other donors' samples.

The sample holds many counts of this clonotype. The DNA of the CDR3 is TGTGCCAGCACCCCGGGGGGTGGGGCGAACAATGAGCAGTTCTTC. This gives the protein CASTPGGGANNEQFF. The chain uses TRBV7-2 and TRBJ2-1; TRBD2 matches at 7 bases. With 7 bases clipped from V and 5 bases from J, the junction kept 11 bases outside the gene matches. CDR3 size: 15 residues. CDR1 is SGHTA, CDR2 FQGNSA, per germline.

This clonotype was recorded many times. This chain uses TRBV7-2 with TRBJ2-1; D remains ambiguous. The CDR3 loop spans 15 amino acids. Germline V gene sequence: CDR1 SGHTA, CDR2 FQGNSA. Trimming removed 8 bases at V and 2 bases at J, with 16 bases between. CDR3 amino acids: CASSRPPPTYNEQFF. CDR3 nucleotides: TGTGCCAGCTCTCGCCCGCCCCCCACCTACAATGAGCAGTTCTTC.

This rearrangement joins TRBV6-1 to TRBJ2-1, with D possibly matching TRBD2 (5 bases). The CDR3 is made up of 15 amino acids. Looked up from germline, CDR1 is MNHNS and CDR2 is SASEGT. Deletions cut 3 bases from V and 2 bases from J, with 11 bases between. CDR3 protein: CASSDREYAYNEQFF. In nucleotides, the CDR3 is TGTGCCAGCAGTGATCGGGAATATGCCTACAATGAGCAGTTCTTC.

The chain employs TRBV6-2 or TRBV6-3 and TRBJ2-4; 7 nucleotides align to TRBD1. The CDR3 contains 13 residues. J was trimmed by 8 bases and V by 2 bases; bases with no gene match: 3. Germline-derived CDR1 and CDR2 are MNHEY and SVGEGT. CDR3 protein: CASSYDRAHIQYF. CDR3 in DNA: TGTGCCAGCAGTTACGACAGGGCCCACATTCAGTACTTC.

This clonotype was recorded at least ten times. V and J are TRBV10-3 and TRBJ1-2; 7 bases agree with TRBD1. The V segment lost 10 bases and the J segment 5 bases; nucleotides outside the gene matches: 10. CDR3 length equals 13 residues. Germline CDR1 is ENHRY and CDR2 is SYGVKD. The CDR3 loop reads CATTGTESYGYTF. The CDR3, as DNA: TGTGCCACCACCGGGACAGAATCTTATGGCTACACCTTC.

The CDR3 DNA follows: TGTGCCATCAGGCAGGGGCTTGAGCAGTTCTTC. The encoded protein is CAIRQGLEQFF. The chain couples TRBV10-3 to TRBJ2-1; a weak D match, TRBD1 (6 bases). CDR3 length: 11 amino acids. V was pared by 6 bases and J by 9 bases, with 9 bases between. Germline V lookup: CDR1 ENHRY, CDR2 SYGVKD.

This clonotype was picked up many times. V gene TRBV7-6 combines with J gene TRBJ2-7, with TRBD1 as a possible D gene (5 bases). V lost 1 base and J lost 3, with 7 bases in between. The CDR3 sequence is 13 residues long. In germline, CDR1 is SGHVS, CDR2 FNYEAQ. The CDR3 DNA sequence: TGTGCCAGCAGCTTAGGGACATTCTACGAGCAGTACTTC. Amino acids: CASSLGTFYEQYF.

The V call is TRBV5-6, the J call TRBJ2-5, with TRBD2 matching 11 bases. V lost 4 bases, J lost 4 bases, and 6 bases stayed unmatched. The CDR3 extends over 15 amino acids. Germline CDR1 and CDR2: SGHDT and YYEEEE. CDR3 DNA sequence: TGTGCCAGCAGCCTTCGACTAGCGGGGTTAGAGACCCAGTACTTC. Its protein product is CASSLRLAGLETQYF.

This clonotype was picked up a small number of times. The chain combines TRBV19 with TRBJ2-3; possibly TRBD2 for D (5 bases). There are 14 residues in the CDR3. Trimming left V 10 bases short and J 2 bases short, with 16 bases between. Germline CDR1 and CDR2: LNHDA and SQIVND (reference sequence). The CDR3 bases are TGTGCCACTGGACTCGGTTCCGACACAGATACGCAGTATTTT. It specifies CATGLGSDTDTQYF.

This clonotype was recorded a few times. This chain uses TRBV19 with TRBJ2-2; TRBD2 agrees at 10 bases. With V trimmed by 5 bases and J by 1 base, 10 bases remained unmatched. Germline assignment: CDR1 LNHDA and CDR2 SQIVND (reference sequence). CDR3 length: 18 residues. The CDR3 here is CASSPSLAGVLNTGELFF. The CDR3 nucleotides read TGTGCCAGTAGTCCCTCGCTAGCGGGAGTGTTGAACACCGGGGAGCTGTTTTTT.

V usage is TRBV6-5 and J usage is TRBJ2-1; the match to TRBD2 covers 7 bases. The CDR3 spans 12 residues. The V segment lost 6 bases and the J segment 13 bases; nucleotides outside the gene matches: 9. Germline V gene data show CDR1 as MNHEY and CDR2 as SVGAGI. CDR3 DNA: TGTGCCAGCAGCTCCGGGGCGGGAGTCCAGTTCTTC. Residues: CASSSGAGVQFF.

This clonotype was counted between two and nine times. V is TRBV29-1 and J is TRBJ1-2; D is possibly TRBD1 (5 bases). The CDR3 contains 12 residues. Germline CDR1 SQVTM, CDR2 ANQGSEA. Trimming took 6 bases from V and 8 from J, leaving 16 bases between them. Written as DNA, the CDR3 is TGCAGCGTCTCCCGGCCGGGGGAGGGCTACACCTTC. Protein sequence: CSVSRPGEGYTF.

This clonotype was counted at least ten times. The V call is TRBV20-1, the J call TRBJ2-7; a weak D match, TRBD1 (6 bases). Germline V lookup: CDR1 DFQATT, CDR2 SNEGSKA (reference sequence). Trimming removed 0 bases from V and 6 bases from J, with 18 bases in between. This CDR3 region has 15 residues. The CDR3 nucleotides read TGCAGTGCTAGAGATGGCGGACAGCCCTCATCCGAGCAGTACTTC. Protein product: CSARDGGQPSSEQYF.

The V call is TRBV5-5, the J call TRBJ2-7; perhaps TRBD2 as D (5 bases). The CDR3 totals 16 residues. CDR1 is SGHKS and CDR2 is YYEKEE in the germline V gene (reference sequence). V was cut by 5 bases and J by 9 bases, with 27 bases left in between. The CDR3 region is CASRLGAFTSTKGQYF. The CDR3 DNA is TGTGCCAGCAGGCTGGGAGCGTTTACCTCAACGAAAGGGCAGTACTTC.

V is TRBV4-3 and J is TRBJ1-4; the D is unclear. The germline V gene has CDR1 LGHNA and CDR2 YSLEER. The CDR3 runs 16 residues. Trimming took off 0 bases at V and 7 bases at J, with 15 bases between the two ends. The CDR3 spells CASSQDRGPVVEKLFF. The CDR3 nucleotides are TGCGCCAGCAGCCAAGATCGAGGACCGGTTGTTGAAAAACTGTTTTTT.

The chain carries TRBV28 and TRBJ1-5, with D possibly TRBD1 on 5 matching bases. Trimming removed 2 bases from V and 5 bases from J, with 13 bases in between. In germline, CDR1 is MDHEN, CDR2 SYDVKM. This CDR3 is 15 amino acids long. Here the CDR3 DNA reads TGTGCCAGCAGTTTAAAGTCAGGGACTCATCAGCCCCAGCATTTT. It codes for CASSLKSGTHQPQHF.

J is TRBJ2-1 and V is TRBV3-1; D remains ambiguous. Trimming took 1 base from V and 8 from J, leaving 9 bases between them. From germline, CDR1 is LGHDT and CDR2 YNNKEL (reference sequence). This CDR3 contains 13 residues. Here the CDR3 DNA reads TGTGCCAGCAGCCAAGTATCGCTTTATGAGCAGTTCTTC. This encodes CASSQVSLYEQFF.

This clonotype was seen many times. The V gene is TRBV7-6, the J gene TRBJ2-7; D may be TRBD1 (5 bases). This CDR3 spans 14 amino acids. CDR1 is SGHVS and CDR2 is FNYEAQ in the germline V gene. The V end lost 4 bases, the J end lost 0 bases, and 10 bases lay between the germline ends. CDR3 amino acids: CASSWTSSSYEQYF. In nucleotides, the CDR3 is TGTGCCAGCAGCTGGACATCGAGCTCCTACGAGCAGTACTTC.

The chain recombines TRBV7-2 with TRBJ2-3, with D tentatively TRBD2 (6 bases). Looked up from germline, CDR1 is SGHTA and CDR2 is FQGNSA. The V and J ends lost 6 bases and 6 bases respectively, with 19 bases between them. The CDR3 is 15 residues long. The CDR3 here is CASRLRGLRGDTQYF. In DNA form, the CDR3 reads TGTGCCAGCAGACTCCGGGGCCTTCGGGGGGATACGCAGTATTTT.

The rearrangement links TRBV5-6 to TRBJ1-2; D is unresolved. The V and J ends lost 4 bases and 8 bases respectively, with 15 bases between them. The CDR3 is 13 residues long. Germline V gene sequence: CDR1 SGHDT, CDR2 YYEEEE. CDR3 DNA sequence: TGTGCCAGCAGCCCGCCGAAGGTTGACGGCTACACCTTC. It codes for CASSPPKVDGYTF.

The genes are TRBV13 and TRBJ1-1; weak D call: TRBD1 (6 bases). This CDR3 has 15 residues. Germline-derived CDR1 and CDR2 are PRHDT and FYEKMQ (reference sequence). V lost 2 bases to trimming and J lost 11 bases, with 21 bases between them. In DNA, the CDR3 is TGTGCCAGCAGCTTACTCTTCGGTGGACAGAGTGATGCTTTCTTT. Its protein is CASSLLFGGQSDAFF.

This clonotype was detected a few times. The V call is TRBV6-6, the J call TRBJ1-1, with 7 bases lining up with TRBD1. The CDR3 loop spans 14 amino acids. CDR1 MNHNY and CDR2 SVGAGI come from the germline V gene (reference sequence). V lost 0 bases to trimming and J lost 4 bases; unmatched junction nucleotides: 2. CDR3 nucleotides: TGTGCCAGCAGTTACTCGGGACAGCTCACTGAAGCTTTCTTT. Its translation: CASSYSGQLTEAFF.

The count of this clonotype is one. This rearrangement joins TRBV6-5 to TRBJ2-1; D gene uncertain. With 8 bases removed from V and 3 bases from J, the gap between germline ends came to 8 bases. Germline CDR1 and CDR2: MNHEY and SVGAGI. This CDR3 comprises 12 residues. The CDR3 protein is CASYSSYNEQFF. Here the CDR3 DNA reads TGTGCCAGCTACTCTAGCTACAATGAGCAGTTCTTC.

In this sample, this clonotype turned up a few times. J is TRBJ2-4 and V is TRBV28; D is possibly TRBD1 (5 bases). Between the trimmed V and J ends, which lost 3 bases and 4 bases, there was a span of 7 bases. CDR3 length: 13 amino acids. Germline CDR1 reads MDHEN; CDR2 reads SYDVKM. DNA for the CDR3: TGTGCCAGCAGTTTCAAGGGGAAAAACATTCAGTACTTC. It codes for CASSFKGKNIQYF.